Presented here are 16 T cell receptor beta chains from one specimen sequenced in a study of blood T cell repertoires in COVID-19. The protocol was immunoSEQ multiplex PCR, while the TCRdb copy is restricted to in-frame clones and leaves out a portion. The table shows 200,000 to 250,000 clones, with approximately 84% occurring only once. The material sequenced was PBMCs or T cells enriched from blood (not recorded which). The receptors stem from a man aged 60 to 75 who had recovered from COVID-19.

The table lists this clone with a few counts. The chain employs TRBV9 and TRBJ1-6, with D tentatively TRBD1 (5 bases). CDR1 and CDR2 (germline): SGDLS, YYNGEE. Trimming shortened V by 3 bases and J by 0 bases, and 10 bases separated the two germline ends. The CDR3 covers 16 residues. The CDR3 is CASSATDSSYNSPLHF. CDR3 sequence (DNA): TGTGCCAGCAGCGCCACCGACAGCTCCTATAATTCACCCCTCCACTTT.

This clone was counted a single time. The rearrangement links TRBV30 to TRBJ1-5; D not resolved. Germline assignment: CDR1 GTSNPN and CDR2 SVGIG (reference sequence). CDR3 length equals 14 residues. Trimming cost V 3 bases and J 4 bases, with 13 bases left between them. The CDR3 nucleotides are TGTGCCTGGAGGGACGCCGGGGAGAATCAGCCCCAGCATTTT. Its translation is CAWRDAGENQPQHF.

The genes are TRBV24-1 and TRBJ2-1; 11 nucleotides agree with TRBD2. Germline CDR1 reads KGHDR; CDR2 reads SFDVKD. V trimming: 6 bases; J trimming: 1 base; junction bases outside the gene matches: 1. The CDR3 totals 15 residues. The CDR3 sequence is CATSLAGGSYNEQFF. For the CDR3, the DNA is TGTGCCACCAGTCTAGCGGGGGGTTCCTACAATGAGCAGTTCTTC.

The V call is TRBV5-5, the J call TRBJ2-7, with a possible D match to TRBD1 (5 bases). Trimming stripped 0 bases from V and 0 bases from J, with 13 bases between. The CDR3 is 16 amino acids. Germline assignment: CDR1 SGHKS and CDR2 YYEKEE (reference sequence). CDR3 in amino acids: CASSLGSYRSSYEQYF. The CDR3 DNA follows: TGTGCCAGCAGCTTGGGGTCGTACAGGAGCTCCTACGAGCAGTACTTC. Looking up the rest from reference TRBV5-5 and TRBJ2-7 gives the full variable domain: DAGVTQSPTHLIKTRGQQVTLRCSPISGHKSVSWYQQVLGQGPQFIFQYYEKEERGRGNFPDRFSARQFPNYSSELNVNALLLGDSALYLCASSLGSYRSSYEQYFGPGTRLTVT.

This chain links TRBV10-3 with TRBJ2-7; 11 bases align to TRBD2. CDR1 and CDR2 (germline): ENHRY, SYGVKD. Trimming at V came to 6 bases and at J to 7 bases, leaving 11 bases not matched to a gene. The CDR3 spans 15 residues. CDR3 region: CAISPRLAGGMEQYF. CDR3 nucleotides: TGTGCCATCAGCCCTCGGCTAGCGGGGGGAATGGAGCAGTACTTC.

The chain is built from TRBV6-1 and TRBJ1-3; D unresolved. The CDR3 consists of 13 residues. Trimming removed 0 bases at V and 4 bases at J, with 4 bases between. Per the germline V gene, CDR1 is MNHNS and CDR2 is SASEGT. CDR3 protein: CASSEARGNTIYF. CDR3 in DNA: TGTGCCAGCAGTGAAGCTCGGGGAAACACCATATATTTT.

Only a few counts were recorded for this clone. The genes are TRBV4-2 and TRBJ1-5; TRBD1 might be the D (6 bases). In germline, CDR1 is LGHNA, CDR2 YNFKEQ. Trimming stripped 0 bases from V and 4 bases from J, with 16 bases between. CDR3 length: 17 residues. CDR3 loop: CASSQDPLTGKNQPQHF. The CDR3 region has the DNA TGTGCCAGCAGCCAAGATCCCTTGACAGGCAAAAATCAGCCCCAGCATTTT.

The chain is built from TRBV27 and TRBJ2-3; 9 bases map to TRBD2. This CDR3 contains 16 residues. Germline V CDR1 and CDR2: MNHEY, SMNVEV (reference sequence). The V gene end was trimmed by 7 bases and the J gene end by 1 base; junction bases not matched to a gene: 9. CDR3 DNA: TGTGCCAGCACCCGGGGCAGCGGGGGGCGCACAGATACGCAGTATTTT. Translation: CASTRGSGGRTDTQYF.

The chain joins TRBV7-2 to TRBJ1-2, with 8 bases that match TRBD1. The CDR3 sequence is 15 residues long. Germline CDR1 reads SGHTA; CDR2 reads FQGNSA. Germline trimming cut 3 bases from V and 4 bases from J; bases unmatched to any gene: 7. DNA for the CDR3: TGTGCCAGCAGCTTCCAGGGGGCGTCGGGCTATGGCTACACCTTC. Its protein is CASSFQGASGYGYTF.

The chain employs TRBV19 and TRBJ2-5; weak D call: TRBD2 (6 bases). V lost 0 bases and J lost 3, with 14 bases in between. This CDR3 is 16 amino acids long. Germline CDR1 and CDR2: LNHDA and SQIVND (reference sequence). The CDR3 DNA reads TGTGCCAGTAGTATAGATCCGACGGGAGTGGAAGAGACCCAGTACTTC. Translated, it gives CASSIDPTGVEETQYF. The full variable domain, completed using reference TRBV19 and TRBJ2-5, is DGGITQSPKYLFRKEGQNVTLSCEQNLNHDAMYWYRQDPGQGLRLIYYSQIVNDFQKGDIAEGYSVSREKKESFPLTVTSAQKNPTAFYLCASSIDPTGVEETQYFGPGTRLLVL.

The chain has TRBV29-1 and TRBJ1-2; a weak D match, TRBD1 (5 bases). Germline CDR1 SQVTM, CDR2 ANQGSEA. Between the trimmed V and J ends, which lost 3 bases and 5 bases, there was a span of 25 bases. The length of the CDR3 is 17 residues. The CDR3 nucleotides are TGCAGCGTTGAGCATCCGGGGGGGAAGGGGAAGGATTATGGCTACACCTTC. Encoded protein: CSVEHPGGKGKDYGYTF.

This chain joins TRBV15 and TRBJ1-5; TRBD1 matches at 8 bases. J was trimmed by 4 bases and V by 1 base; bases with no gene match: 3. This CDR3 is 15 amino acids long. CDR1 is LNHNV, CDR2 YYDKDF, per germline (reference sequence). The CDR3 region has the DNA TGTGCCACCAGCAGAGGGTGGACAGGGAATCAGCCCCAGCATTTT. Protein sequence: CATSRGWTGNQPQHF.

The J gene is TRBJ1-2, the V gene TRBV20-1; weak D call: TRBD1 (5 bases). This CDR3 comprises 11 residues. Trimming removed 4 bases from V and 5 bases from J, with 8 bases in between. Germline CDR1 is DFQATT and CDR2 is SNEGSKA (reference sequence). CDR3 coding DNA: TGCAGTGCTACAGGGAAATATGGCTACACCTTC. It is translated as CSATGKYGYTF.

Points on this clone: The limits of the CDR3 on the DNA are not certain, so only TCRdb's listed CDR3 is given. The rearrangement uses TRBV6-5 and TRBJ1-6. The CDR3 totals 14 residues, both ends included. The germline gives CDR1 MNHEY, CDR2 SVGAGI. CDR3 sequence reads: CASSSSSYNSPLHF.

J is TRBJ2-1 and V is TRBV30; unclear D gene. Germline loops: CDR1 GTSNPN, CDR2 SVGIG (reference sequence). Trimming removed 5 bases from V and 9 bases from J, with 11 bases in between. The CDR3 has 11 residues. This chain's CDR3 is CAWAVNTEQFF. In nucleotides, the CDR3 is TGTGCCTGGGCCGTTAACACTGAGCAGTTCTTC.

The chain employs TRBV18 and TRBJ2-3; 7 bases fit TRBD1. The CDR3 loop spans 16 amino acids. The V gene's germline CDR1 is KGHSH and CDR2 LQKENI. V gave up 3 bases and J gave up 2 bases; unmatched junction bases: 8. The DNA of the CDR3 is TGTGCCAGCTCACCGAGCCGACAGGGAGTCACAGATACGCAGTATTTT. Translating it yields CASSPSRQGVTDTQYF. Supplemented by reference TRBV18 and TRBJ2-3, the full variable domain reads NAGVMQNPRHLVRRRGQEARLRCSPMKGHSHVYWYRQLPEEGLKFMVYLQKENIIDESGMPKERFSAEFPKEGPSILRIQQVVRGDSAAYFCASSPSRQGVTDTQYFGPGTRLTVL.